The 30 T cell receptor beta chains below come from one sample, sequenced in a study of T cell repertoires in cytomegalovirus infection. Each CDR3 protein gets one entry after TCRdb re-called the reads with MiXCR. The sample lists around 140,000 distinct CDR3 sequences, about 6.3% occurring once. The sample comprised PBMCs. The receptors were gathered from a human donor in good health (CMV status not recorded). Some clones in this sample may be carry-over from other donors' samples.

This clonotype was found a few times. The rearrangement links TRBV7-9 to TRBJ2-1; no clear D. The CDR3 sequence is 15 residues long. Trimming left V 7 bases short and J 0 bases short, with 13 bases between. Per the germline V gene, CDR1 is SEHNR and CDR2 is FQNEAQ (reference sequence). The CDR3 DNA sequence: TGTGCCAGCAAGACTGTGGCGAGCTCCTACAATGAGCAGTTCTTC. It yields the protein CASKTVASSYNEQFF.

This clonotype was seen more than once but under ten times. The V gene is TRBV2, the J gene TRBJ2-7, with 8 positions matching TRBD1. This CDR3 has 15 amino acids. V trimming: 5 bases; J trimming: 7 bases; junction bases outside the gene matches: 13. The germline gives CDR1 SNHLY, CDR2 FYNNEI. CDR3 coding DNA: TGTGCCAGCAGTCCCGAGACGACAGGGGTGGGGGAGCAGTACTTC. Encoded protein: CASSPETTGVGEQYF.

This clonotype was recorded at least ten times. This sequence joins TRBV18 and TRBJ2-5; 10 bases are a match to TRBD2. V dropped 3 bases and J dropped 1; count of bases not matched to a gene: 8. Germline CDR1 KGHSH, CDR2 LQKENI. The CDR3 covers 17 residues. The CDR3 DNA sequence: TGTGCCAGCTCACCCAGCCGGACTAGCGGCCTCCAAGAGACCCAGTACTTC. Translation gives CASSPSRTSGLQETQYF.

This clonotype was recorded many times. The chain links TRBV27 to TRBJ2-1; a possible D gene is TRBD2 (5 bases). V was shortened by 4 bases and J by 5 bases, with 21 bases between the two germline ends. The CDR3 is 17 amino acids. The germline V gene has CDR1 MNHEY and CDR2 SMNVEV (reference sequence). CDR3 bases: TGTGCCAGCAGTTGGAAACAGACCAGGAGCGGACACAATGAGCAGTTCTTC. It translates to CASSWKQTRSGHNEQFF.

This clonotype was seen repeatedly, ten times or more. This chain links TRBV11-2 with TRBJ2-5; 8 nucleotides line up with TRBD1. Germline V gene lookup returns CDR1 SGHAT and CDR2 FQNNGV. The trim removed 0 bases at V and 4 bases at J, leaving 13 bases unmatched. The CDR3 runs to 18 residues. CDR3 sequence (DNA): TGTGCCAGCAGCTTAGACTTGCGGACAGGGTCTGTTCTAGAGACCCAGTACTTC. Amino acids: CASSLDLRTGSVLETQYF.

This clonotype occurred many times. J is TRBJ2-3 and V is TRBV7-2; the D is unclear. Germline V CDR1 and CDR2: SGHTA, FQGNSA. The V end lost 3 bases, the J end lost 5 bases, and 9 bases lay between the germline ends. This CDR3 region has 13 residues. CDR3 sequence (DNA): TGTGCCAGCAGCTTGGGTGCCGGAGATACGCAGTATTTT. Its translation: CASSLGAGDTQYF.

In its sample, this clonotype was seen many times. The chain links TRBV28 to TRBJ2-7; possibly TRBD2 for D (5 bases). Per germline, CDR1 MDHEN and CDR2 SYDVKM. CDR3 length: 15 amino acids. The V end lost 7 bases, the J end lost 4 bases, and 20 bases lay between the germline ends. The chain's CDR3 is CASTQRGLREYEQYF. CDR3 nucleotides: TGTGCCAGCACTCAGAGAGGGCTTCGAGAGTACGAGCAGTACTTC.

In this sample, this clonotype turned up many times. The chain has TRBV7-2 and TRBJ1-5, with 10 bases aligning to TRBD1. Germline V gene lookup returns CDR1 SGHTA and CDR2 FQGNSA. The CDR3 length is 19 residues. V shed 5 bases, J shed 2 bases, and the junction held 15 bases outside the gene matches. The CDR3 nucleotides are TGTGCCAGCAGCCTATGGACAGGGGGTCGGGTTGATGGCAATCAGCCCCAGCATTTT. This encodes CASSLWTGGRVDGNQPQHF.

In its sample, this clonotype was seen many times. The chain has TRBV27 and TRBJ1-1; a weak D match, TRBD1 (5 bases). Germline CDR1 is MNHEY and CDR2 is SMNVEV (reference sequence). The CDR3 totals 13 residues. With 0 bases removed from V and 6 bases from J, the gap between germline ends came to 8 bases. CDR3: CASSLSQGSEAFF. The CDR3 DNA reads TGTGCCAGCAGTTTATCGCAGGGTTCTGAAGCTTTCTTT.

A few counts support this clonotype. This chain uses TRBV12-3 or TRBV12-4 with TRBJ1-1, with 7 nucleotides matching TRBD1. The CDR3 runs to 12 residues. With 6 bases clipped from V and 8 bases from J, the junction kept 6 bases outside the gene matches. This CDR3 reads CASSHPTGEAFF. In DNA, the CDR3 is TGTGCCAGCAGCCATCCGACAGGGGAAGCTTTCTTT.

This clonotype appeared many times. J is TRBJ2-3 and V is TRBV7-2; TRBD2 agrees at 10 bases. V dropped 4 bases and J dropped 5; count of bases not matched to a gene: 3. This CDR3 region has 14 residues. Germline loops: CDR1 SGHTA, CDR2 FQGNSA. CDR3 nucleotides: TGTGCCAGCAGCTCCCTAGCGGGGGTAGATACGCAGTATTTT. It yields the protein CASSSLAGVDTQYF. The complete variable domain, with remaining parts taken from reference TRBV7-2 and TRBJ2-3, reads GAGVSQSPSNKVTEKGKDVELRCDPISGHTALYWYRQSLGQGLEFLIYFQGNSAPDKSGLPSDRFSAERTGGSVSTLTIQRTQQEDSAVYLCASSSLAGVDTQYFGPGTRLTVL.

This clonotype came up many times. V and J are TRBV12-3 or TRBV12-4 and TRBJ2-5; D unresolved. Trimming took 8 bases from V and 5 from J, leaving 15 bases between them. This CDR3 contains 13 residues. The CDR3 DNA follows: TGTGCCAGCTCTCCGGGCCGGGTGGAGACCCAGTACTTC. Encoded protein: CASSPGRVETQYF.

This clonotype was counted only a few times. This chain joins TRBV20-1 and TRBJ2-1, with 7 bases aligning to TRBD2. Germline values: CDR1 DFQATT, CDR2 SNEGSKA (reference sequence). V gave up 0 bases and J gave up 0 bases; unmatched junction bases: 5. The CDR3 has 16 residues. This chain's CDR3 is CSARDGRGSSYNEQFF. DNA for the CDR3: TGCAGTGCTAGAGATGGGAGGGGCAGCTCCTACAATGAGCAGTTCTTC.

In this sample, this clonotype turned up many times. The rearrangement joins TRBV20-1 to TRBJ2-1; no definite D call. The CDR3 covers 14 residues. Trimming cost V 3 bases and J 7 bases, with 16 bases left between them. Germline loops: CDR1 DFQATT, CDR2 SNEGSKA (reference sequence). The CDR3 nucleotides read TGCAGTGCTAGTTCTATAGGGCTTTGGAATGAGCAGTTCTTC. Residues: CSASSIGLWNEQFF.

This clonotype was picked up many times. An end of the junction differs from the germline gene, which may be a read error. The chain is built from TRBV7-8 and TRBJ2-1; 7 nucleotides line up with TRBD1. The CDR3 has 13 amino acids. The germline V gene has CDR1 SGHVS and CDR2 FQNEAQ. As DNA, the CDR3 is TGTGCCAGCAGCTCCGACAGGGTCCCGCCTGGGGTCTTC. Amino acid sequence: CASSSDRVPPGVF.

This clonotype was counted only a few times. V usage is TRBV9 and J usage is TRBJ2-1; D might be TRBD2 (6 bases). The ends were cut back, 0 bases at V and 0 bases at J, with 13 bases in the middle. The CDR3 totals 17 residues. Germline V gives CDR1 SGDLS, CDR2 YYNGEE. CDR3: CASSVVASGVSYNEQFF. The CDR3 DNA reads TGTGCCAGCAGCGTAGTAGCGTCGGGGGTCTCCTACAATGAGCAGTTCTTC.

This clonotype was counted at least ten times. The rearrangement uses TRBV12-3 or TRBV12-4 and TRBJ2-1; TRBD2 agrees at 7 bases. The CDR3 spans 15 residues. V was clipped by 4 bases and J by 12 bases; unmatched bases: 15. In DNA, the CDR3 is TGTGCCAGCAGTTCTCTGGGCGGGGGAACTTTGATGCAGTTCTTC. Encoded protein: CASSSLGGGTLMQFF.

This clonotype was seen at least ten times. The J gene is TRBJ2-7, the V gene TRBV6-1, with D perhaps TRBD2 (6 bases). V lost 7 bases to trimming and J lost 1 base, with 11 bases between them. The CDR3 length is 13 residues. Per germline, CDR1 MNHNS and CDR2 SASEGT. The CDR3 spells CASKDSGSYEQYF. Here the CDR3 DNA reads TGTGCCAGCAAGGATAGCGGTTCCTACGAGCAGTACTTC.

V is TRBV5-1 and J is TRBJ1-2, with 8 nucleotides matching TRBD1. The CDR3 is made up of 13 amino acids. CDR1 is SGHRS, CDR2 YFSETQ, per germline. The V gene end was trimmed by 4 bases and the J gene end by 8 bases; junction bases not matched to a gene: 7. In DNA, the CDR3 is TGCGCCAGCAGCCTACTGACAGGGGACGGCTACACCTTC. It encodes CASSLLTGDGYTF.

This clonotype showed up just a few times. V gene TRBV9 combines with J gene TRBJ1-6, with unresolved D. The CDR3 is made up of 13 amino acids. The V and J ends lost 0 bases and 9 bases respectively, with 7 bases between them. Germline CDR1 and CDR2: SGDLS and YYNGEE. In nucleotides, the CDR3 is TGTGCCAGCAGCGTAGACTCGCCTTCACCCCTCCACTTT. Protein product: CASSVDSPSPLHF.

This clonotype was counted ten times or more. The chain combines TRBV5-5 with TRBJ2-3; the D is unclear. The germline CDR1 and CDR2 sequences are SGHKS and YYEKEE (reference sequence). The CDR3 is 13 residues long. Trimming removed 3 bases from V and 3 bases from J, with 8 bases in between. Here the CDR3 reads CASSSLVTDTQYF. The CDR3 DNA sequence: TGTGCCAGCAGCTCCCTCGTTACAGATACGCAGTATTTT. The variable domain in full, with the rest retrieved from reference TRBV5-5 and TRBJ2-3, is DAGVTQSPTHLIKTRGQQVTLRCSPISGHKSVSWYQQVLGQGPQFIFQYYEKEERGRGNFPDRFSARQFPNYSSELNVNALLLGDSALYLCASSSLVTDTQYFGPGTRLTVL.

CDR3 sequence (DNA): TGTGCCAGCAGCCCCCAGGGCGAAAAACTGTTTTTT. Amino acids: CASSPQGEKLFF. The J gene is TRBJ1-4, the V gene TRBV7-2; D perhaps matches TRBD1 (5 bases). The V and J ends lost 5 bases and 8 bases respectively, with 9 bases between them. This CDR3 is 12 amino acids long. In germline, CDR1 is SGHTA, CDR2 FQGNSA.

Concerning this clonotype: An end of the junction differs from the germline gene, which may be a read error. The CDR3: CASSSVSGDMQYF. The DNA for the CDR3 is TGTGCCAGCAGCTCGGTTAGTGGGGATATGCAGTATTTT. The J gene is TRBJ2-3, the V gene TRBV7-2; unclear D gene. The CDR3 totals 13 residues. In germline, CDR1 is SGHTA, CDR2 FQGNSA. The full variable domain, rest sourced from reference TRBV7-2 and TRBJ2-3, is GAGVSQSPSNKVTEKGKDVELRCDPISGHTALYWYRQSLGQGLEFLIYFQGNSAPDKSGLPSDRFSAERTGGSVSTLTIQRTQQEDSAVYLCASSSVSGDMQYFGPGTRLTVL.

This clonotype showed up many times. The CDR3 nucleotides are TGCGCCAGCAGCCCAGATGGGACAGACTATGGCTACACCTTC. Protein product: CASSPDGTDYGYTF. The chain employs TRBV5-1 and TRBJ1-2, with 7 bases matching TRBD1. The CDR3 has 14 residues. Unmatched junction bases numbered 6, after V lost 4 bases and J lost 3 bases. Germline CDR1 and CDR2: SGHRS and YFSETQ.

This clonotype turned up a few times. This rearrangement joins TRBV10-2 to TRBJ2-1, with D perhaps TRBD2 (5 bases). The CDR3 is 14 residues long. V was cut by 5 bases and J by 2 bases, with 10 bases left in between. Germline V gene data show CDR1 as WSHSY and CDR2 as SAAADI. CDR3 bases: TGCGCCAGCAGTCGGCTAGCCACCTACAATGAGCAGTTCTTC. Translated: CASSRLATYNEQFF.

This clonotype was counted many times. The chain is built from TRBV7-2 and TRBJ2-2; TRBD1 agrees at 7 bases. Germline CDR1 reads SGHTA; CDR2 reads FQGNSA. CDR3 length equals 16 residues. With 9 bases clipped from V and 6 bases from J, the junction kept 16 bases outside the gene matches. Here the CDR3 reads CASRRRAGGLAGELFF. DNA of the CDR3: TGTGCCAGTCGCCGCCGGGCAGGGGGTTTGGCCGGGGAGCTGTTTTTT.

The gene calls are TRBV12-3 or TRBV12-4 and TRBJ2-2, with D hard to call. Trimming took off 2 bases at V and 2 bases at J, with 12 bases between the two ends. The CDR3 covers 16 residues. This chain's CDR3 is CASSLFTRSNTGELFF. DNA for the CDR3: TGTGCCAGCAGTTTATTCACCAGATCTAACACCGGGGAGCTGTTTTTT.

The chain joins TRBV20-1 to TRBJ2-7; TRBD1 matches at 9 bases. The CDR3 length is 15 residues. V lost 6 bases, J lost 5 bases, and 14 bases stayed unmatched. Germline CDR1 DFQATT, CDR2 SNEGSKA (reference sequence). CDR3 bases: TGCAGTGCGCAACAGGGGGCGACGAGATACGACGAGCAGTACTTC. This sequence encodes CSAQQGATRYDEQYF.

This clonotype was detected many times. This chain links TRBV7-3 with TRBJ1-1, with D unclear. The CDR3 runs 13 residues. Per germline, CDR1 SGHTA and CDR2 FQGTGA. V lost 5 bases, J lost 7 bases, and 14 bases lay in between. The DNA for the CDR3 is TGTGCCAGCAGCATCTGGGGTGAGGGTGAAGCTTTCTTT. Residues: CASSIWGEGEAFF.

The table lists this clonotype with many counts. The chain carries TRBV4-1 and TRBJ2-7; 8 nucleotides agree with TRBD2. The CDR3 is 14 amino acids. Germline trimming cut 2 bases from V and 2 bases from J; bases unmatched to any gene: 2. The germline V gene encodes CDR1 MGHRA and CDR2 YSYEKL. The CDR3 DNA reads as TGCGCCAGCAGCCAAATAGCGGGGACCTACGAGCAGTACTTC. Translating it yields CASSQIAGTYEQYF.